This TCR beta chain was captured in a study of blood T cell repertoires in COVID-19. Overall study context: From the United States, Italy and Spain came samples of acute and convalescent COVID-19. Sources were T cells, B-cell-depleted T cells, or PBMCs; the material itself was cDNA or gDNA.

In its sample, this clone was seen a few times. In the authors' workflow: Quantification of nucleated cells was approximated via reference gene primer amplification. The assay was immunoSEQ multiplex PCR, and TCRdb's table has in-frame clones only and misses some. The V and J calls and clone size come from that table; D and trimming were worked out from the DNA. The sample yields around 140,000 clones, about 80% seen once. The V and J ends lost 4 bases and 0 bases, in that order; junction bases with no gene match: 0. The CDR3 sequence is 15 residues long. Per germline, CDR1 SNHLY and CDR2 FYNNEI. This chain joins TRBV2 and TRBJ2-3; 11 bases are a match to TRBD2. Material: peripheral blood. The clonotype comes from a man between 45 and 60 years old with acute or convalescent COVID-19. CDR3: CASSGTSGSTDTQYF. CDR3 bases: TGTGCCAGCAGTGGGACTAGCGGGAGCACAGATACGCAGTATTTT.